One sample yielded the 28 T cell receptor beta chains listed below, sequenced in a study of beta chain features in type 1 diabetes. Sequenced material consisted of expressed TCRB transcripts (all of the isolated RNA was reverse transcribed). Some clones are missing from TCRdb's copy, which holds only in-frame ones; the method was immunoSEQ multiplex PCR. The data show some 500,000 clones, roughly 11% seen once. Sequencing was performed on naive CD4+ T cells from blood. The receptors were gathered from a woman between 18 and 30 years old in good health.

Only a few counts were recorded for this clone. The chain joins TRBV6-1 to TRBJ1-1, with D hard to call. Per the germline V gene, CDR1 is MNHNS and CDR2 is SASEGT. V lost 7 bases and J lost 0, with 9 bases in between. The CDR3 runs to 13 residues. In DNA form, the CDR3 reads TGTGCCAGCACACCGGCGGTGAACACTGAAGCTTTCTTT. This gives the protein CASTPAVNTEAFF.

The chain employs TRBV19 and TRBJ2-5, with 7 bases aligning to TRBD1. This CDR3 is built from 14 residues. Germline V gives CDR1 LNHDA, CDR2 SQIVND (reference sequence). Trimming at V came to 6 bases and at J to 5 bases, leaving 9 bases not matched to a gene. The CDR3 protein is CASRLTGAGETQYF. CDR3 DNA sequence: TGTGCCAGTAGGCTAACAGGGGCAGGGGAGACCCAGTACTTC.

V gene TRBV6-1 combines with J gene TRBJ2-4, with D perhaps matching TRBD2 (5 bases). Germline V gene lookup returns CDR1 MNHNS and CDR2 SASEGT. CDR3 length: 14 residues. Trimming pared 7 bases from V and 3 bases from J, leaving 13 bases between. The CDR3 loop reads CASNPAGSKNIQYF. As DNA, the CDR3 is TGTGCCAGCAACCCTGCGGGCAGCAAAAACATTCAGTACTTC.

The V call is TRBV7-2, the J call TRBJ1-4; 8 nucleotides agree with TRBD1. J gave up 8 bases and V 5 bases, and 10 bases lay outside the gene matches. Germline V gene data show CDR1 as SGHTA and CDR2 as FQGNSA. There are 15 residues in the CDR3. CDR3: CASSTDRGLQEKLFF. DNA of the CDR3: TGTGCCAGCAGCACCGACAGGGGCTTACAGGAAAAACTGTTTTTT.

This clone was seen a handful of times. DNA for the CDR3: TGTGCCATCAGTGAGAGACAGGGGGAAGCTTTCTTT. The encoded protein is CAISERQGEAFF. The rearrangement links TRBV10-3 to TRBJ1-1; TRBD1 matches 8 bases. V was clipped by 2 bases and J by 8 bases; unmatched bases: 1. The V gene's germline CDR1 is ENHRY and CDR2 SYGVKD. The CDR3 totals 12 residues.

On this clone itself: Additional DNA sequences in this sample encode the identical CDR3. The V and J genes are TRBV30 and TRBJ2-7; TRBD2 matches 13 bases. V trimming: 2 bases; J trimming: 1 base; junction bases outside the gene matches: 8. Per the germline V gene, CDR1 is GTSNPN and CDR2 is SVGIG (reference sequence). This CDR3 region has 17 residues. CDR3 protein: CAWSQGRTSGRSYEQYF. The CDR3 coding sequence is TGTGCCTGGAGTCAGGGTCGGACTAGCGGGAGATCCTACGAGCAGTACTTC.

CDR3 loop: CASSLDGQETQYF. Here the CDR3 DNA reads TGTGCCAGCAGCCTTGACGGACAAGAGACCCAGTACTTC. The rearrangement joins TRBV5-6 to TRBJ2-5; D gene unclear. The germline V and J ends were trimmed by 4 bases and 2 bases, with 9 bases remaining between them. Germline CDR1 is SGHDT and CDR2 is YYEEEE. The CDR3 totals 13 residues. Full variable domain (missing parts from reference TRBV5-6 and TRBJ2-5): DAGVTQSPTHLIKTRGQQVTLRCSPKSGHDTVSWYQQALGQGPQFIFQYYEEEERQRGNFPDRFSGHQFPNYSSELNVNALLLGDSALYLCASSLDGQETQYFGPGTRLLVL.

The chain recombines TRBV7-8 with TRBJ2-3; TRBD2 might be the D (5 bases). The CDR3 spans 15 residues. With 5 bases removed from V and 6 bases from J, the gap between germline ends came to 18 bases. CDR1 and CDR2 (germline): SGHVS, FQNEAQ. The CDR3: CASSPPSMRADTQYF. CDR3 nucleotides: TGTGCCAGCAGCCCACCTTCTATGCGGGCGGATACGCAGTATTTT.

The gene calls are TRBV2 and TRBJ2-5, with a tentative D call TRBD1 (5 bases). The CDR3 is 13 amino acids. V was shortened by 4 bases and J by 4 bases, with 10 bases between the two germline ends. The germline V gene encodes CDR1 SNHLY and CDR2 FYNNEI. CDR3 loop: CASSGRRVETQYF. The CDR3 bases are TGTGCCAGCAGTGGTCGCAGGGTAGAGACCCAGTACTTC.

This chain joins TRBV29-1 and TRBJ2-1; 7 nucleotides agree with TRBD2. The germline gives CDR1 SQVTM, CDR2 ANQGSEA. With V trimmed by 4 bases and J by 1 base, 10 bases remained unmatched. This CDR3 has 16 residues. The CDR3 loop reads CSVVGGRELSYNEQFF. The CDR3 DNA follows: TGCAGCGTTGTGGGAGGGCGGGAACTATCCTACAATGAGCAGTTCTTC.

This clone was counted a few times. V and J are TRBV5-1 and TRBJ2-5, with TRBD1 identical over 8 bases. Unmatched junction bases numbered 5, after V lost 0 bases and J lost 1 base. The germline CDR1 and CDR2 sequences are SGHRS and YFSETQ. CDR3 size: 16 residues. CDR3 residues: CASSLDGQGVQETQYF. The CDR3, as DNA: TGCGCCAGCAGCTTGGATGGACAGGGAGTCCAAGAGACCCAGTACTTC.

This rearrangement joins TRBV19 to TRBJ2-5, with TRBD1 matching 7 bases. This CDR3 is 13 amino acids long. Germline assignment: CDR1 LNHDA and CDR2 SQIVND (reference sequence). Trimming cost V 5 bases and J 6 bases; bases outside gene matches: 6. CDR3 nucleotide sequence: TGTGCCAGTAGTTTGACAGGGCCAAAGACCCAGTACTTC. Protein product: CASSLTGPKTQYF.

The chain links TRBV15 to TRBJ2-7; tentative D call: TRBD2 (5 bases). This CDR3 contains 14 residues. The germline V and J ends were trimmed by 0 bases and 13 bases, with 19 bases remaining between them. Germline loops: CDR1 LNHNV, CDR2 YYDKDF (reference sequence). In DNA form, the CDR3 reads TGTGCCACCAGCAGAGATCAATCGAGCGGCCCCGTATACTTC. Translation gives CATSRDQSSGPVYF.

This clone was recorded a few times. The chain couples TRBV27 to TRBJ2-7, with 7 bases aligning to TRBD1. This CDR3 comprises 15 residues. V trimming: 0 bases; J trimming: 4 bases; junction bases outside the gene matches: 6. Germline values: CDR1 MNHEY, CDR2 SMNVEV (reference sequence). CDR3 sequence: CASSLSGTVLYEQYV. DNA of the CDR3: TGTGCCAGCAGTTTATCGGGGACAGTTCTTTACGAGCAGTACGTC.

V gene TRBV7-6 combines with J gene TRBJ2-5; the D gene is possibly TRBD2 (6 bases). With 8 bases removed from V and 1 base from J, the gap between germline ends came to 11 bases. Germline V CDR1 and CDR2: SGHVS, FNYEAQ. The CDR3 length is 13 residues. CDR3 nucleotides: TGTGCCAGCGGGACTCCTTTCCAAGAGACCCAGTACTTC. It is translated as CASGTPFQETQYF.

In the case of this clone: At one end, the junction sequence differs from germline, possibly due to a read error. The chain uses TRBV6-5 and TRBJ2-4; TRBD2 matches 7 bases. The CDR3 runs to 11 residues. Germline lookup yields CDR1 MNHEY and CDR2 SVGAGI. The CDR3 nucleotides are TGTGCCAGCAGTGGTGGGGGAGGGTCGAACTTC. The encoded protein is CASSGGGGSNF.

V is TRBV4-3 and J is TRBJ2-1, with D unresolved. V was trimmed by 4 bases and J by 2 bases, leaving 9 bases between them. This CDR3 has 14 residues. From germline, CDR1 is LGHNA and CDR2 YSLEER. The CDR3 DNA reads TGCGCCAGCAGCCCAGGCGACCCCTACAATGAGCAGTTCTTC. Translation gives CASSPGDPYNEQFF.

The J gene is TRBJ2-7, the V gene TRBV5-1, with a tentative D call TRBD2 (6 bases). CDR3 length: 13 amino acids. Germline V gene data show CDR1 as SGHRS and CDR2 as YFSETQ. Trimming removed 0 bases from V and 6 bases from J, with 10 bases in between. This CDR3 is CASSLVAGTEQYV. DNA of the CDR3: TGCGCCAGCAGCTTGGTGGCGGGAACCGAGCAGTACGTC.

The rearrangement joins TRBV5-1 to TRBJ2-2, with 7 bases fitting TRBD1. The V gene's germline CDR1 is SGHRS and CDR2 YFSETQ. Losses at the gene ends were 3 bases for V and 1 base for J; bases not matched to a gene: 6. This CDR3 is 16 amino acids long. The DNA of the CDR3 is TGCGCCAGCAGCTCGCCAAGGACAGGGAACACCGGGGAGCTGTTTTTT. Its protein is CASSSPRTGNTGELFF.

CDR3 DNA: TGTGCCAGCAGCCCCGGACGGAGCGCAGATACGCAGTATTTT. Translation: CASSPGRSADTQYF. This chain uses TRBV11-2 with TRBJ2-3; D call uncertain. CDR3 length equals 14 residues. CDR1 is SGHAT, CDR2 FQNNGV, per germline. Trimming left V 5 bases short and J 4 bases short, with 13 bases between.

V gene TRBV5-1 combines with J gene TRBJ2-3, with 7 bases fitting TRBD1. The V segment lost 4 bases and the J segment 6 bases; nucleotides outside the gene matches: 8. The CDR3 runs to 14 residues. In germline, CDR1 is SGHRS, CDR2 YFSETQ. CDR3 sequence: CASSRSQGTDTQYF. The CDR3 DNA follows: TGCGCCAGCAGCAGATCACAGGGGACCGATACGCAGTATTTT.

The CDR3 region is CASSPRGETQYF. CDR3 DNA sequence: TGTGCCAGCAGCCCTCGTGGGGAGACCCAGTACTTC. The chain is built from TRBV14 and TRBJ2-5; unclear D gene. Trimming removed 4 bases from V and 5 bases from J, with 8 bases in between. This CDR3 is 12 amino acids long. CDR1 and CDR2 from the germline V gene are SGHDN and FVKESK.

Written as DNA, the CDR3 is TGTGCCAGCAGTTTTCAGGGGCTTGAGCAGTTCTTC. Amino acid sequence: CASSFQGLEQFF. This chain links TRBV27 with TRBJ2-1, with a possible D match to TRBD1 (6 bases). The length of the CDR3 is 12 residues. V shed 3 bases and J shed 9 bases, with 9 bases lying between them. Germline V gene lookup returns CDR1 MNHEY and CDR2 SMNVEV (reference sequence).

With respect to this clone: A read error may produce the germline difference seen at one junction end. Here the CDR3 reads CASSLFEGAHSPLHF. Here the CDR3 DNA reads TGTGCCAGCAGCCTATTCGAGGGGGCTCATTCTCCCCTCCACTTT. The V call is TRBV7-9, the J call TRBJ1-6; 7 positions agree with TRBD1. Looked up from germline, CDR1 is SEHNR and CDR2 is FQNEAQ (reference sequence). The CDR3 is 15 amino acids.

This clone was seen a handful of times. The chain employs TRBV10-3 and TRBJ2-7, with TRBD2 as a possible D gene (5 bases). The CDR3 covers 13 residues. The V end lost 6 bases, the J end lost 6 bases, and 15 bases lay between the germline ends. Germline V gene data show CDR1 as ENHRY and CDR2 as SYGVKD. The CDR3 protein is CAISLEGGSEQYV. The CDR3 region has the DNA TGTGCCATCAGCCTTGAGGGCGGATCCGAGCAGTACGTC.

The J gene is TRBJ2-6, the V gene TRBV25-1, with D possibly being TRBD2 (6 bases). CDR1 and CDR2 (germline): MGHDK, SYGVNS. V lost 6 bases, J lost 4 bases, and 16 bases lay in between. This CDR3 is built from 16 residues. The CDR3 DNA follows: TGTGCCAGCAGCGGAGGGAAGAGCCGGGGGGCCAACGTCCTGACTTTC. This sequence encodes CASSGGKSRGANVLTF.

The chain employs TRBV4-3 and TRBJ1-2; 9 nucleotides line up with TRBD1. The V and J ends lost 4 bases and 4 bases, in that order; junction bases with no gene match: 7. CDR1 LGHNA and CDR2 YSLEER come from the germline V gene. The length of the CDR3 is 15 residues. Here the CDR3 DNA reads TGCGCCAGCAGCCCACAGGGGGCGCGGGGCTATGGCTACACCTTC. Residues: CASSPQGARGYGYTF.

This chain joins TRBV9 and TRBJ2-7, with D unresolved. Germline loops: CDR1 SGDLS, CDR2 YYNGEE. Trimming took 2 bases from V and 3 from J, leaving 9 bases between them. The CDR3 is made up of 13 amino acids. The CDR3 reads CASSVDDIYEQYV. In DNA, the CDR3 is TGTGCCAGCAGCGTTGATGACATCTACGAGCAGTACGTC.